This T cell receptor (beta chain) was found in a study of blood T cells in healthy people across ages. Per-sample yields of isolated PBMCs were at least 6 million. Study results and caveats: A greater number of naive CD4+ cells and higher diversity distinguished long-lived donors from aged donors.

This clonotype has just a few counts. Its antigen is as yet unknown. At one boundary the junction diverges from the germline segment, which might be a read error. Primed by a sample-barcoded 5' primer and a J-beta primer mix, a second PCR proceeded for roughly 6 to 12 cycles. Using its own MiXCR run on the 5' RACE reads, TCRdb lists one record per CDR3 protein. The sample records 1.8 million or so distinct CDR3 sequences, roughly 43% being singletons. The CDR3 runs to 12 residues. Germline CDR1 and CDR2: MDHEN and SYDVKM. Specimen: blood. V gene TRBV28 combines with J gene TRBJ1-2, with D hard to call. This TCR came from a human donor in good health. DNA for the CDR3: TGTGCCAGCAGTTTGCCTAACTCTGGCTACACCTTC. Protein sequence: CASSLPNSGYTF.